This TCR beta chain was sequenced during a study of PD-1 blockade in classical Hodgkin lymphoma. Sequencing used immunoSEQ multiplex PCR; TCRdb keeps in-frame clones, though not all of them. Among approximately 27,000 clones listed, about 80% were seen once. The CDR3 runs 16 residues. Germline CDR1 MDHEN, CDR2 SYDVKM. Trimming at V came to 3 bases and at J to 0 bases, leaving 5 bases not matched to a gene. As for this clone: What it binds is not known.

Sample time point: cycle 4 day 1 (C4D1), after 6 weeks of nivolumab. After autologous stem cell transplantation all patients relapsed, and prior brentuximab vedotin exposure differed between cohorts. General study results and limits: Newly diagnosed patients had baseline TCR diversity that was reportedly lower than that of healthy donors. Patients were excluded if nivolumab began under 1 year after ASCT (the autologous transplant).

The rearrangement joins TRBV28 to TRBJ2-3, with 8 bases matching TRBD2. This TCR derives from a human donor with classical Hodgkin lymphoma. The sequencing used peripheral blood mononuclear cells (PBMCs), collected before the fourth cycle of nivolumab. The CDR3 DNA follows: TGTGCCAGCAGTTTTGGGGCTAGCGGGAGCACAGATACGCAGTATTTT. Amino acid sequence: CASSFGASGSTDTQYF.